A single sample is the source of the 28 T cell receptor beta chains below, sequenced in a study of cytomegalovirus exposure and HLA in healthy donors. The study ran its PCR with 60 Vbeta and 13 Jbeta primers. Assay used: immunoSEQ multiplex PCR; TCRdb lists only in-frame clones, some missing. The repertoire table contains 75,000 to 95,000 clones. Sample: PBMCs. These receptor sequences come from a man aged 30 to 45 in good health and CMV-seronegative.

The V call is TRBV10-3, the J call TRBJ1-1, with unresolved D. The CDR3 spans 13 residues. From germline, CDR1 is ENHRY and CDR2 SYGVKD. Deletions cut 4 bases from V and 6 bases from J, with 12 bases between. This CDR3 is CAISGKLEAEAFF. The CDR3 bases are TGTGCCATCAGTGGAAAGTTGGAGGCTGAAGCTTTCTTT.

The chain employs TRBV4-1 and TRBJ1-6, with a possible D match to TRBD1 (6 bases). The germline V gene encodes CDR1 MGHRA and CDR2 YSYEKL. The CDR3 is 14 amino acids. V lost 4 bases and J 3 bases, leaving 7 bases between the germline ends. The CDR3 loop is CASSPGHYNSPLHF. The CDR3 region has the DNA TGCGCCAGCAGCCCGGGACACTATAATTCACCCCTCCACTTT.

This chain uses TRBV6-1 with TRBJ2-6; perhaps TRBD2 as D (5 bases). Germline CDR1 reads MNHNS; CDR2 reads SASEGT. The CDR3 loop spans 13 amino acids. Between the trimmed V and J ends, which lost 11 bases and 3 bases, there was a span of 11 bases. CDR3 residues: CASRVNGANVLTF. The CDR3, as DNA: TGTGCCTCGAGGGTGAATGGGGCCAACGTCCTGACTTTC.

This chain joins TRBV9 and TRBJ2-2, with a weak D call TRBD2 (6 bases). Trimming cost V 1 base and J 2 bases, with 15 bases left between them. Germline V gene sequence: CDR1 SGDLS, CDR2 YYNGEE. This CDR3 region has 17 residues. In DNA form, the CDR3 reads TGTGCCAGCAGCGTAAATCGGGACTTTCTAAACACCGGGGAGCTGTTTTTT. The encoded protein is CASSVNRDFLNTGELFF.

The J gene is TRBJ2-7, the V gene TRBV5-6, with D possibly being TRBD1 (5 bases). The V end lost 2 bases, the J end lost 6 bases, and 9 bases lay between the germline ends. This CDR3 spans 12 amino acids. Germline V gene data show CDR1 as SGHDT and CDR2 as YYEEEE. The CDR3 bases are TGTGCCAGCAGCTTAGGGGATGGCGAGCAGTACTTC. It encodes CASSLGDGEQYF.

The chain is built from TRBV5-6 and TRBJ1-2, with D maybe TRBD1 (6 bases). Germline CDR1 is SGHDT and CDR2 is YYEEEE. CDR3 length equals 13 residues. The V end lost 2 bases, the J end lost 8 bases, and 13 bases lay between the germline ends. The CDR3 here is CASSLGTRAGYTF. The DNA for the CDR3 is TGTGCCAGCAGCTTAGGGACAAGAGCCGGCTACACCTTC.

The chain combines TRBV11-2 with TRBJ2-1, with D maybe TRBD2 (6 bases). The CDR3 length is 15 residues. Between the trimmed V and J ends, which lost 0 bases and 9 bases, there was a span of 15 bases. Looked up from germline, CDR1 is SGHAT and CDR2 is FQNNGV. In DNA, the CDR3 is TGTGCCAGCAGCTTAGAGGGGGAGGCGGATCTTGAGCAGTTCTTC. Translation: CASSLEGEADLEQFF.

This rearrangement joins TRBV18 to TRBJ2-7, with 15 nucleotides matching TRBD2. The CDR3 contains 14 residues. V gave up 8 bases and J gave up 3 bases; unmatched junction bases: 2. The germline gives CDR1 KGHSH, CDR2 LQKENI. The chain's CDR3 is CASAGLAGGYEQYF. The DNA of the CDR3 is TGTGCCAGCGCGGGACTAGCGGGAGGCTACGAGCAGTACTTC.

The chain links TRBV5-1 to TRBJ2-5; TRBD2 agrees at 11 bases. CDR1 is SGHRS and CDR2 is YFSETQ in the germline V gene. Trimming at V came to 4 bases and at J to 5 bases, leaving 10 bases not matched to a gene. The CDR3 consists of 16 residues. Written as DNA, the CDR3 is TGCGCCAGCAGCCCCCCGACTAGCGGGGCTGCTGAGACCCAGTACTTC. This encodes CASSPPTSGAAETQYF.

The V gene is TRBV5-1, the J gene TRBJ2-1; 10 nucleotides align to TRBD2. The CDR3 runs to 16 residues. The trim removed 4 bases at V and 8 bases at J, leaving 12 bases unmatched. Germline values: CDR1 SGHRS, CDR2 YFSETQ. CDR3 loop: CASSLGASGRSDEQFF. CDR3 nucleotides: TGCGCCAGCAGCCTCGGAGCTAGCGGGAGAAGTGATGAGCAGTTCTTC.

CDR3 sequence: CSTGGNSYEQYF. CDR3 coding DNA: TGCAGCACTGGGGGCAACTCCTACGAGCAGTACTTC. The chain combines TRBV29-1 with TRBJ2-7; TRBD1 might be the D (6 bases). The V and J ends lost 8 bases and 0 bases respectively, with 11 bases between them. Germline V lookup: CDR1 SQVTM, CDR2 ANQGSEA. This CDR3 contains 12 residues.

The chain has TRBV6-6 and TRBJ2-7; the D gene is possibly TRBD1 (5 bases). This CDR3 spans 13 amino acids. Trimming left V 7 bases short and J 4 bases short, with 14 bases between. CDR1 and CDR2 from the germline V gene are MNHNY and SVGAGI (reference sequence). The CDR3 DNA is TGTGCCAGCAACTTTGACAGTTCTTACGAGCAGTACTTC. Its protein product is CASNFDSSYEQYF.

V gene TRBV9 combines with J gene TRBJ2-3; no clear D gene. Per the germline V gene, CDR1 is SGDLS and CDR2 is YYNGEE. Trimming shortened V by 1 base and J by 4 bases, and 7 bases separated the two germline ends. The CDR3 is 13 residues long. CDR3 DNA sequence: TGTGCCAGCAGCGTACTAGGCGCAGATACGCAGTATTTT. Protein product: CASSVLGADTQYF.

J is TRBJ2-7 and V is TRBV7-9; 9 positions match TRBD1. This CDR3 is built from 16 residues. V dropped 5 bases and J dropped 5; count of bases not matched to a gene: 13. Germline values: CDR1 SEHNR, CDR2 FQNEAQ (reference sequence). The CDR3 loop is CASSHTPQDRGNEQYF. CDR3 coding DNA: TGTGCCAGCAGCCACACCCCCCAGGACAGGGGTAACGAGCAGTACTTC.

The chain joins TRBV6-5 to TRBJ2-7; 11 bases fit TRBD2. Losses at the gene ends were 7 bases for V and 6 bases for J; bases not matched to a gene: 5. Germline lookup yields CDR1 MNHEY and CDR2 SVGAGI. The CDR3 is 13 residues long. DNA of the CDR3: TGTGCCAGCACTAGACTAGCGGGAAGCGAGCAGTACTTC. Its protein product is CASTRLAGSEQYF.

J is TRBJ2-1 and V is TRBV10-1, with D possibly TRBD1 on 5 matching bases. V gave up 3 bases and J gave up 5 bases, with 14 bases separating them. Germline V gene sequence: CDR1 WNHNN, CDR2 SYGVQD (reference sequence). The CDR3 length is 15 residues. The CDR3 region has the DNA TGCGCCAGCAGTGATCGTAAGGGGCAGAACAATGAGCAGTTCTTC. It yields the protein CASSDRKGQNNEQFF.

This chain joins TRBV5-1 and TRBJ1-1, with TRBD1 as a possible D gene (5 bases). CDR3 size: 11 residues. V lost 6 bases to trimming and J lost 8 bases, with 11 bases between them. CDR1 and CDR2 from the germline V gene are SGHRS and YFSETQ. CDR3 loop: CASIEGVEAFF. CDR3 bases: TGCGCCAGCATTGAAGGGGTGGAAGCTTTCTTT.

This chain links TRBV2 with TRBJ1-1; D remains unclear. The CDR3 runs 13 residues. V lost 6 bases, J lost 1 base, and 9 bases lay in between. Germline CDR1 SNHLY, CDR2 FYNNEI. Written as DNA, the CDR3 is TGTGCCAGCAGATCGAACAGGAACACTGAAGCTTTCTTT. It codes for CASRSNRNTEAFF. Supplemented by reference TRBV2 and TRBJ1-1, the full variable domain reads EPEVTQTPSHQVTQMGQEVILRCVPISNHLYFYWYRQILGQKVEFLVSFYNNEISEKSEIFDDQFSVERPDGSNFTLKIRSTKLEDSAMYFCASRSNRNTEAFFGQGTRLTVV.

The J gene is TRBJ1-5, the V gene TRBV27, with D uncertain. Germline lookup yields CDR1 MNHEY and CDR2 SMNVEV (reference sequence). V was trimmed by 3 bases and J by 0 bases, leaving 12 bases between them. This CDR3 is 16 amino acids long. The CDR3 protein is CASSFMVPNSNQPQHF. The CDR3 nucleotides read TGTGCCAGCAGTTTCATGGTCCCTAATAGCAATCAGCCCCAGCATTTT.

J is TRBJ2-2 and V is TRBV27, with 12 positions matching TRBD1. The CDR3 sequence is 19 residues long. Germline assignment: CDR1 MNHEY and CDR2 SMNVEV (reference sequence). V was pared by 5 bases and J by 7 bases, with 17 bases of the junction left unmatched. The CDR3 spells CASSPRLRRGQGAFGELFF. DNA of the CDR3: TGTGCCAGCAGTCCAAGGTTAAGACGGGGACAGGGGGCGTTCGGGGAGCTGTTTTTT.

The chain carries TRBV6-6 and TRBJ2-5; 7 bases agree with TRBD2. Germline V CDR1 and CDR2: MNHNY, SVGAGI (reference sequence). The CDR3 runs 14 residues. The trim removed 2 bases at V and 4 bases at J, leaving 4 bases unmatched. The CDR3 DNA sequence: TGTGCCAGCAGTTACGGGGGGGAGGGAGAGACCCAGTACTTC. It is translated as CASSYGGEGETQYF.

V gene TRBV5-5 combines with J gene TRBJ2-7; maybe TRBD1 (5 bases). Germline V CDR1 and CDR2: SGHKS, YYEKEE (reference sequence). Between the trimmed V and J ends, which lost 0 bases and 2 bases, there was a span of 15 bases. The CDR3 extends over 16 amino acids. The CDR3 is CASSLARIDSTYEQYF. The CDR3 bases are TGTGCCAGCAGCTTGGCCCGCATCGACAGCACCTACGAGCAGTACTTC.

The chain employs TRBV7-9 and TRBJ2-7; the D gene is possibly TRBD2 (5 bases). With 3 bases removed from V and 6 bases from J, the gap between germline ends came to 15 bases. Germline V lookup: CDR1 SEHNR, CDR2 FQNEAQ (reference sequence). This CDR3 has 14 residues. In DNA form, the CDR3 reads TGTGCCAGCAGCTTGCGGGCTAAAGGACCCGAGCAGTACTTC. It yields the protein CASSLRAKGPEQYF.

The genes are TRBV6-1 and TRBJ2-1, with D possibly TRBD2 on 6 matching bases. The CDR3 runs to 15 residues. Germline V CDR1 and CDR2: MNHNS, SASEGT. Trimming shortened V by 10 bases and J by 3 bases, and 19 bases separated the two germline ends. The CDR3 bases are TGTGCCATCGTCGGACCGGGAGTACTCTACAATGAGCAGTTCTTC. As protein: CAIVGPGVLYNEQFF.

This chain uses TRBV29-1 with TRBJ2-4, with 11 bases aligning to TRBD2. The CDR3 is made up of 17 amino acids. Germline assignment: CDR1 SQVTM and CDR2 ANQGSEA. The junction had 10 bases not matched to a gene; V was cut back by 6 bases and J by 0 bases. The CDR3: CSVGLAGGAGAKNIQYF. Written as DNA, the CDR3 is TGCAGCGTAGGCTTAGCGGGGGGGGCCGGAGCCAAAAACATTCAGTACTTC.

The chain employs TRBV2 and TRBJ2-7; D perhaps matches TRBD2 (6 bases). Germline-derived CDR1 and CDR2 are SNHLY and FYNNEI. The CDR3 is 14 amino acids. The germline V and J ends were trimmed by 2 bases and 2 bases, with 10 bases remaining between them. The CDR3 is CASSEWRGTYEQYF. CDR3 bases: TGTGCCAGCAGTGAATGGAGGGGTACCTACGAGCAGTACTTC.

CDR3 coding DNA: TGTGCCAGCAGCGCTGGATCCGTGGGGAGCACTGAAGCTTTCTTT. Residues: CASSAGSVGSTEAFF. The chain links TRBV9 to TRBJ1-1, with no clear D. The CDR3 runs 15 residues. Germline V gene data show CDR1 as SGDLS and CDR2 as YYNGEE. Trimming took off 3 bases at V and 4 bases at J, with 16 bases between the two ends.

V gene TRBV29-1 combines with J gene TRBJ2-5; 8 nucleotides agree with TRBD2. This CDR3 comprises 15 residues. The junction had 11 bases not matched to a gene; V was cut back by 3 bases and J by 5 bases. Germline V gives CDR1 SQVTM, CDR2 ANQGSEA. The CDR3 is CSVDSSGGRVETQYF. CDR3 in DNA: TGCAGCGTTGATTCGTCGGGAGGGAGGGTGGAGACCCAGTACTTC. Together with reference TRBV29-1 and TRBJ2-5, the CDR3 gives the full variable domain: SAVISQKPSRDICQRGTSLTIQCQVDSQVTMMFWYRQQPGQSLTLIATANQGSEATYESGFVIDKFPISRPNLTFSTLTVSNMSPEDSSIYLCSVDSSGGRVETQYFGPGTRLLVL.